Below are 3 T cell receptor beta chains sequenced from a single sample in a study of regulatory T cells (dated by TCRdb to 2016 to 2019). The library was made by the immunoSEQ multiplex PCR assay. The multiplex PCR used 52 forward TRBV primers and 13 reverse TRBJ primers, with assay-based and computational corrections for amplification bias. TCRdb's version of the immuneACCESS table is confined to in-frame rearrangements and falls short of the full clone set. An unresolved V gene accounts for under half of the shortfall where checked; the remainder is of unknown origin. A total of tens of thousands of clones appear in this sample, 80% to 95% of them only once. The leading ten clones occupy about 3.8% of the sample. Sequencing was done on a sample of CD8+ T cells sorted from blood. These receptors all stem from a child aged 2 to 10 with CD3G deficiency.

This rearrangement joins TRBV6-1 to TRBJ1-1; D gene ambiguous. From germline, CDR1 is MNHNS and CDR2 SASEGT. The CDR3 loop spans 14 amino acids. Deletions cut 10 bases from V and 4 bases from J, with 19 bases between. The CDR3 sequence: CATAKILAGTEAFF. CDR3 DNA: TGTGCCACGGCGAAGATTTTGGCGGGCACTGAAGCTTTCTTT.

This rearrangement joins TRBV11-2 to TRBJ2-1; D is uncertain. V was cut by 5 bases and J by 7 bases, with 12 bases left in between. The CDR3 length is 13 residues. Germline V lookup: CDR1 SGHAT, CDR2 FQNNGV. CDR3 in amino acids: CASSLVGPNEQFF. In nucleotides, the CDR3 is TGTGCCAGCAGCCTCGTCGGGCCAAATGAGCAGTTCTTC.

The V gene is TRBV28, the J gene TRBJ1-5; possible D gene TRBD1, 6 bases. Germline CDR1 is MDHEN and CDR2 is SYDVKM. The V and J ends lost 3 bases and 4 bases respectively, with 19 bases between them. The CDR3 length is 17 residues. The CDR3 region is CASSFRTARIANQPQHF. The CDR3 nucleotides are TGTGCCAGCAGTTTCCGGACAGCGCGTATAGCAAATCAGCCCCAGCATTTT. The complete variable domain, with remaining parts taken from reference TRBV28 and TRBJ1-5, reads DVKVTQSSRYLVKRTGEKVFLECVQDMDHENMFWYRQDPGLGLRLIYFSYDVKMKEKGDIPEGYSVSREKKERFSLILESASTNQTSMYLCASSFRTARIANQPQHFGDGTRLSIL.